This TCR beta chain was identified in a study of siplizumab effects on memory and regulatory T cells. This table comes from immunoSEQ multiplex PCR, and its TCRdb copy is limited to in-frame clones, with some not included. The sample has tens of thousands of clones, about 89% seen once. Germline V gives CDR1 SGHAT, CDR2 FQNNGV. The CDR3 length is 13 residues. The ends were cut back, 5 bases at V and 1 base at J, with 8 bases in the middle. Points on this clone: Its antigen is as yet unknown.

Study-level findings and limits: On average, under 75% of mappable alloreactive CD4+ clones were Treg-derived under siplizumab, against less than 35% in controls.

The source is a human donor in good health. V gene TRBV11-2 combines with J gene TRBJ1-1; D is possibly TRBD1 (5 bases). The sample taken for sequencing was naive CD4+ T cells sorted from blood. This CDR3 is CASSTDRNTEAFF. CDR3 coding DNA: TGTGCCAGCAGCACCGACAGGAACACTGAAGCTTTCTTT.